This T cell receptor beta chain was documented in a study of blood T cell repertoires in COVID-19. The overall study: PBMCs, B-cell-depleted T cells, or T cells were the source of the cDNA or gDNA that made up the material.

Under the authors' procedure: The authors estimated nucleated cell counts from reference gene primer amplification. The repertoire was sequenced with immunoSEQ multiplex PCR; TCRdb's copy has only in-frame clones and lacks some. The DNA was the basis for D and trimming; V, J and clone size are from that table. Among about 330,000 clones listed, roughly 88% were seen once. The CDR3 consists of 16 residues. CDR1 is MNHEY, CDR2 SVGAGI, per germline. The V and J ends lost 3 bases and 1 base respectively, with 14 bases between them. The V and J genes are TRBV6-5 and TRBJ2-3; D is perhaps TRBD2 (7 bases). Sequenced input: peripheral blood. The sequence was collected from a woman aged 50 to 65 with active or convalescent COVID-19. DNA for the CDR3: TGTGCCAGCAGTTATTGGGGGGCGGGGGGCACAGATACGCAGTATTTT. Translation: CASSYWGAGGTDTQYF.